This passage covers 29 T cell receptor beta chains from one sample sequenced in a study of breast tumors, draining lymph nodes, adjacent tissues (dated by TCRdb to between 2015 and 2016). Lymph node samples were obtained from the axillary draining lymph nodes of breast cancer patients. The receptor library was made with multiplex PCR. This sample was sequenced with an Illumina HiSeq 2000. TCRdb reran the public reads through fastp at Q25 and MiXCR, keeping productive beta chains. Each CDR3 protein gets just one entry, which takes the most common genes and DNA from the rows behind it. The sample includes approximately 280,000 distinct CDR3 sequences, with around 31% observed a single time. The ten largest clones represent about 1.2% of the sample. The source material was axillary lymph node tissue. All receptors derive from a female donor with breast cancer. Some clones in this sample may be carry-over from other donors' samples.

On this clonotype itself: It may be a read error: a sequence one base away is much more abundant. Without the conserved terminal phenylalanine or tryptophan, this CDR3 likely stems from a read error. V usage is TRBV7-8 and J usage is TRBJ2-1; TRBD2 matches 7 bases. V shed 4 bases and J 5 bases; nucleotides not matched to a gene: 5. The CDR3 runs 14 residues. CDR1 and CDR2 (germline): SGHVS, FQNEAQ. CDR3 in amino acids: CASSSTSTHNEQFL. The CDR3, as DNA: TGTGCCAGCAGCTCGACTAGCACCCACAATGAGCAGTTCCTC.

There are many counts of this clonotype. The chain joins TRBV24-1 to TRBJ2-3, with TRBD1 matching over 8 bases. CDR3 length: 18 residues. The germline gives CDR1 KGHDR, CDR2 SFDVKD. J gave up 1 base and V 0 bases, and 8 bases lay outside the gene matches. CDR3 protein: CATSDLRSAGQGTDTQYF. Written as DNA, the CDR3 is TGTGCCACCAGTGATTTGCGTTCCGCGGGACAGGGCACAGATACGCAGTATTTT.

The chain carries TRBV20-1 and TRBJ1-1, with D uncertain. V was shortened by 6 bases and J by 1 base, with 12 bases between the two germline ends. The CDR3 has 13 residues. Germline assignment: CDR1 DFQATT and CDR2 SNEGSKA (reference sequence). CDR3 bases: TGCAGTGCGAAAACGAGGACGAACACTGAAGCTTTCTTT. It specifies CSAKTRTNTEAFF.

Of note for this clonotype: A much larger clone sits a single nucleotide away, making a read error possible. The chain carries TRBV5-6 and TRBJ2-5, with unresolved D. Germline values: CDR1 SGHDT, CDR2 YYEEEE. This CDR3 is built from 14 residues. Between the trimmed V and J ends, which lost 5 bases and 5 bases, there was a span of 16 bases. CDR3 sequence reads: CASSYSSASETQYF. The CDR3 nucleotides are TGTGCCAGCAGTTACTCTTCAGCGAGCGAGACCCAGTACTTC.

This chain uses TRBV27 with TRBJ2-7; 11 nucleotides align to TRBD2. Germline loops: CDR1 MNHEY, CDR2 SMNVEV (reference sequence). With 2 bases clipped from V and 7 bases from J, the junction kept 7 bases outside the gene matches. CDR3 length: 15 amino acids. In nucleotides, the CDR3 is TGTGCCAGCAGTTTACAGGCTAGCGGGAGGCGGGAGCAGTACTTC. Its translation is CASSLQASGRREQYF.

At least ten counts were recorded for this clonotype. V and J are TRBV5-1 and TRBJ2-7, with 8 bases fitting TRBD1. The junction had 2 bases not matched to a gene; V was cut back by 3 bases and J by 3 bases. Germline-derived CDR1 and CDR2 are SGHRS and YFSETQ. CDR3 length: 13 residues. The CDR3, as DNA: TGCGCCAGCAGCTCGACAGGGGACTACGAGCAGTACTTC. The encoded protein is CASSSTGDYEQYF.

The V and J genes are TRBV7-2 and TRBJ2-3; 11 bases are shared with TRBD2. The CDR3 is 16 residues long. The J segment lost 0 bases and the V segment lost 5 bases, leaving 4 bases of the junction unmatched. The germline V gene has CDR1 SGHTA and CDR2 FQGNSA. CDR3: CASSPTSGGSTDTQYF. CDR3 bases: TGTGCCAGCAGCCCCACTAGCGGGGGAAGCACAGATACGCAGTATTTT.

Of note for this clonotype: This CDR3 fails to terminate in the conserved phenylalanine or tryptophan, so it likely reflects a read error. This chain joins TRBV10-3 and TRBJ1-1, with D possibly matching TRBD1 (5 bases). The CDR3 has 12 amino acids. Germline CDR1 and CDR2: ENHRY and SYGVKD. V lost 6 bases, J lost 0 bases, and 5 bases lay in between. CDR3 in DNA: TGTGCCATCAGCAGGGTGAACACTGAAGCTTTCCTT. Translation: CAISRVNTEAFL.

This chain connects TRBV12-5 to TRBJ2-4, with no clear D. Germline lookup yields CDR1 LGHNT and CDR2 FRNRAP. With 0 bases removed from V and 4 bases from J, the gap between germline ends came to 10 bases. This CDR3 contains 15 residues. The CDR3 sequence is CASGLVAGEKNIQYF. The CDR3 nucleotides are TGTGCTAGTGGTTTGGTGGCAGGTGAGAAAAACATTCAGTACTTC. The whole variable domain, filled in from reference TRBV12-5 and TRBJ2-4, reads DARVTQTPRHKVTEMGQEVTMRCQPILGHNTVFWYRQTMMQGLELLAYFRNRAPLDDSGMPKDRFSAEMPDATLATLKIQPSEPRDSAVYFCASGLVAGEKNIQYFGAGTRLSVL.

This chain uses TRBV9 with TRBJ2-4; no firm D call. Germline CDR1 SGDLS, CDR2 YYNGEE. The CDR3 is 14 amino acids. V was shortened by 2 bases and J by 6 bases, with 12 bases between the two germline ends. This chain's CDR3 is CASSVSRVANIQYF. The CDR3 nucleotides are TGTGCCAGCAGCGTGAGTAGGGTCGCAAACATTCAGTACTTC.

This clonotype has ten or more counts. The rearrangement joins TRBV11-2 to TRBJ2-1; 9 bases line up with TRBD2. Trimming cost V 3 bases and J 9 bases; bases outside gene matches: 6. Germline assignment: CDR1 SGHAT and CDR2 FQNNGV. This CDR3 is built from 14 residues. This chain's CDR3 is CASSLKLAGSEQFF. The CDR3 DNA follows: TGTGCCAGCAGCTTGAAGCTAGCGGGGTCTGAGCAGTTCTTC.

This clonotype was seen repeatedly, ten times or more. The chain has TRBV9 and TRBJ2-1; 9 positions agree with TRBD1. This CDR3 is built from 14 residues. The trim removed 2 bases at V and 6 bases at J, leaving 3 bases unmatched. Germline V gives CDR1 SGDLS, CDR2 YYNGEE. The CDR3 region is CASSVGQGVNEQFF. CDR3 nucleotide sequence: TGTGCCAGCAGCGTGGGACAGGGAGTCAATGAGCAGTTCTTC.

With regard to this clonotype: Just one base apart from a much larger clone, this may be a read error. The CDR3 region has the DNA TGTGCCAGCAGTGTAGCGCATCCGGGCTCCTACAATGAGCAGTTCTTC. Residues: CASSVAHPGSYNEQFF. The chain employs TRBV7-9 and TRBJ2-1; D is possibly TRBD2 (5 bases). Per the germline V gene, CDR1 is SEHNR and CDR2 is FQNEAQ (reference sequence). The CDR3 runs 16 residues. Trimming cost V 6 bases and J 0 bases, with 15 bases left between them.

This clonotype came up many times. J is TRBJ2-7 and V is TRBV30; the D gene is possibly TRBD1 (6 bases). The CDR3 totals 13 residues. Germline-derived CDR1 and CDR2 are GTSNPN and SVGIG (reference sequence). V was shortened by 0 bases and J by 2 bases, with 8 bases between the two germline ends. The CDR3 DNA follows: TGTGCCTGGAGTGTACAGGGCACCTACGAGCAGTACTTC. Protein product: CAWSVQGTYEQYF.

The chain carries TRBV24-1 and TRBJ2-3, with 12 positions matching TRBD1. The germline gives CDR1 KGHDR, CDR2 SFDVKD. Trimming took 4 bases from V and 3 from J; bases not matched to a gene: 4. The CDR3 is made up of 16 amino acids. The CDR3 DNA follows: TGTGCCACCAGTGAGCGGGGACAGGGGGCGACAGATACGCAGTATTTT. Amino acid sequence: CATSERGQGATDTQYF.

In the case of this clonotype: A read error is possible here, since a much larger clone lies one base away. The chain has TRBV11-3 and TRBJ2-2; 8 nucleotides line up with TRBD1. In germline, CDR1 is SGHNT, CDR2 YENEEA. There are 15 residues in the CDR3. V shed 5 bases and J 6 bases; nucleotides not matched to a gene: 8. The CDR3 DNA sequence: TGTGCCAGCAGCATTGGACAGGGAAACGCCGGGGAGCTGTTTTTT. Protein product: CASSIGQGNAGELFF.

This clonotype was seen many times. The V call is TRBV20-1, the J call TRBJ2-3; possibly TRBD1 for D (5 bases). Trimming took off 6 bases at V and 2 bases at J, with 24 bases between the two ends. CDR1 is DFQATT and CDR2 is SNEGSKA in the germline V gene (reference sequence). The CDR3 spans 17 residues. The CDR3: CSAQDLRSKGYTDTQYF. The CDR3 nucleotides are TGCAGTGCGCAAGATCTCAGGTCCAAGGGGTACACAGATACGCAGTATTTT.

This clonotype has more than one count but fewer than ten. CDR3 coding DNA: TGTGCCTGGAGTAAGGAGAGCCCCGCGAACACCGGGGAGCTGTTTTTT. This codes for CAWSKESPANTGELFF. This rearrangement joins TRBV30 to TRBJ2-2, with D unresolved. The germline V gene has CDR1 GTSNPN and CDR2 SVGIG (reference sequence). Trimming cost V 2 bases and J 0 bases, with 13 bases left between them. The CDR3 sequence is 16 residues long.

Many counts were recorded for this clonotype. V and J are TRBV4-3 and TRBJ2-3; D not resolved. The V gene's germline CDR1 is LGHNA and CDR2 YSLEER. The CDR3 has 15 residues. With 3 bases removed from V and 4 bases from J, the gap between germline ends came to 14 bases. The CDR3 protein is CASSQNSGLADTQYF. CDR3 sequence (DNA): TGCGCCAGCAGCCAGAACTCTGGGTTGGCAGATACGCAGTATTTT.

The chain's CDR3 is CASSHDKVPYNEQFF. The CDR3 region has the DNA TGCGCCAGCAGCCATGACAAAGTTCCCTACAATGAGCAGTTCTTC. This chain joins TRBV4-3 and TRBJ2-1; D gene uncertain. CDR1 LGHNA and CDR2 YSLEER come from the germline V gene. The V and J ends lost 3 bases and 2 bases respectively, with 11 bases between them. The length of the CDR3 is 15 residues.

This clonotype was detected only a few times. The chain carries TRBV3-1 and TRBJ2-2; D unclear. The CDR3 runs 14 residues. Germline values: CDR1 LGHDT, CDR2 YNNKEL (reference sequence). Trimming removed 3 bases from V and 1 base from J, with 6 bases in between. The CDR3 loop is CASSQYWNTGELFF. In DNA form, the CDR3 reads TGTGCCAGCAGCCAGTACTGGAACACCGGGGAGCTGTTTTTT.

Turning to this clonotype: As the CDR3 is not closed by the conserved phenylalanine or tryptophan, this likely results from a read error. It is unclear where the CDR3 begins or ends on the DNA, so no DNA is shown, and the CDR3 is as TCRdb lists it. The genes are TRBV10-3 and TRBJ2-2; whether TRBD1, the table's D call, matches the DNA was not checked. The CDR3 spans 10 amino acids, including both terminal residues. The germline V gene encodes CDR1 ENHRY and CDR2 SYGVKD. The CDR3 sequence: CAIKGDSRGV.

This clonotype appeared a few times. With a much larger clone just one base away, this may be a read error. The CDR3 DNA reads TGTGCCAGCAGCTTAGAATCAGGGACCTTCTATGGCTACCCCTTC. Translated, it gives CASSLESGTFYGYPF. This chain uses TRBV7-6 with TRBJ1-2; maybe TRBD1 (5 bases). Germline V gene sequence: CDR1 SGHVS, CDR2 FNYEAQ. This CDR3 has 15 amino acids.

This clonotype was detected only a few times. The chain couples TRBV6-1 to TRBJ2-1, with D possibly being TRBD1 or TRBD2 (6 bases each). This CDR3 has 16 amino acids. V lost 2 bases and J 0 bases, leaving 11 bases between the germline ends. CDR1 is MNHNS, CDR2 SASEGT, per germline. CDR3: CASSEYGGSSYNEQFF. For the CDR3, the DNA is TGTGCCAGCAGTGAATACGGGGGCAGCTCCTACAATGAGCAGTTCTTC.

This clonotype appeared a single time. The CDR3 does not end in the conserved phenylalanine or tryptophan, so this is likely a read error. V gene TRBV28 combines with J gene TRBJ1-2; perhaps TRBD1 as D (5 bases). Germline V gene data show CDR1 as MDHEN and CDR2 as SYDVKM. CDR3 length: 13 amino acids. Written as DNA, the CDR3 is TGCGCCAGCAGTTTATCGGGGGAGTACGGCTACACCCTC. It encodes CASSLSGEYGYTL.

The chain recombines TRBV9 with TRBJ2-1; TRBD2 matches at 12 bases. CDR3 size: 15 residues. The V segment lost 5 bases and the J segment 6 bases; nucleotides outside the gene matches: 6. Germline assignment: CDR1 SGDLS and CDR2 YYNGEE. CDR3 in DNA: TGTGCCAGCAGTGCGCTAGCGGGAGGGTTCAATGAGCAGTTCTTC. It yields the protein CASSALAGGFNEQFF.

V gene TRBV4-3 combines with J gene TRBJ2-1, with 11 nucleotides matching TRBD2. The CDR3 runs to 17 residues. Germline CDR1 reads LGHNA; CDR2 reads YSLEER. The junction had 7 bases not matched to a gene; V was cut back by 5 bases and J by 1 base. The CDR3 spells CASSSGLAGPSYNEQFF. The CDR3 DNA is TGCGCCAGCAGCTCAGGACTAGCGGGCCCTTCCTACAATGAGCAGTTCTTC.

This clonotype has a count of ten or more. The chain employs TRBV12-3 or TRBV12-4 and TRBJ1-3, with 8 bases that match TRBD1. V was clipped by 5 bases and J by 4 bases; unmatched bases: 10. The CDR3 has 16 amino acids. The CDR3 sequence is CASSTSDRAWGNTIYF. CDR3 bases: TGTGCCAGCAGTACATCGGACAGGGCGTGGGGAAACACCATATATTTT.

Ten or more counts support this clonotype. The V and J genes are TRBV20-1 and TRBJ2-7; 8 bases agree with TRBD1. Germline trimming cut 4 bases from V and 0 bases from J; bases unmatched to any gene: 8. Looked up from germline, CDR1 is DFQATT and CDR2 is SNEGSKA (reference sequence). The CDR3 consists of 15 residues. CDR3: CSANSRTGSSYEQYF. The CDR3 nucleotides are TGCAGTGCTAACTCCCGGACAGGGAGCTCCTACGAGCAGTACTTC.